A single sample gave rise to the 30 T cell receptor beta chains below, sequenced in a study of T cell responses to AZD1222 COVID-19 vaccine. Sequencing used immunoSEQ multiplex PCR; TCRdb keeps in-frame clones, though not all of them. This table has over 90,000 clones, 90% to 95% appearing once. This sample comprised peripheral blood, obtained on day 0 of AZD1222 vaccination. The receptors were gathered from an adult in good health.

V and J are TRBV9 and TRBJ2-7, with 10 bases identical to TRBD1. The CDR3 runs to 15 residues. The germline V gene encodes CDR1 SGDLS and CDR2 YYNGEE. Trimming removed 0 bases from V and 4 bases from J; junction bases left unmatched: 4. CDR3 in amino acids: CASSVGGTGVYEQYF. The CDR3 DNA is TGTGCCAGCAGCGTAGGGGGGACAGGGGTGTACGAGCAGTACTTC.

The rearrangement uses TRBV18 and TRBJ1-2; D is undetermined. The CDR3 length is 17 residues. V lost 3 bases, J lost 0 bases, and 17 bases lay in between. CDR1 is KGHSH, CDR2 LQKENI, per germline. Here the CDR3 reads CASSPRVQEGSNYGYTF. CDR3 DNA: TGTGCCAGCTCACCTCGGGTTCAGGAGGGCTCTAACTATGGCTACACCTTC.

V is TRBV30 and J is TRBJ1-2, with TRBD1 as a possible D gene (5 bases). Germline V gene lookup returns CDR1 GTSNPN and CDR2 SVGIG (reference sequence). The CDR3 loop spans 13 amino acids. The V end was cut by 5 bases, the J end by 4 bases, with 14 bases between. Here the CDR3 reads CAWQTSGGYGYTF. CDR3 bases: TGTGCCTGGCAAACCAGCGGGGGCTATGGCTACACCTTC. The complete variable domain, with remaining parts taken from reference TRBV30 and TRBJ1-2, reads SQTIHQWPATLVQPVGSPLSLECTVEGTSNPNLYWYRQAAGRGLQLLFYSVGIGQISSEVPQNLSASRPQDRQFILSSKKLLLSDSGFYLCAWQTSGGYGYTFGSGTRLTVV.

This chain connects TRBV7-2 to TRBJ2-1, with 7 bases that match TRBD2. V gave up 2 bases and J gave up 4 bases; unmatched junction bases: 5. This CDR3 spans 15 amino acids. CDR1 SGHTA and CDR2 FQGNSA come from the germline V gene. CDR3 coding DNA: TGTGCCAGCAGCTTATGGTCTAGCGGATACAATGAGCAGTTCTTC. Amino acids: CASSLWSSGYNEQFF.

V is TRBV27 and J is TRBJ1-3, with D possibly TRBD1 on 5 matching bases. The CDR3 is 12 amino acids. Between the trimmed V and J ends, which lost 8 bases and 0 bases, there was a span of 5 bases. The germline V gene encodes CDR1 MNHEY and CDR2 SMNVEV (reference sequence). The CDR3 is CASDSSGNTIYF. The CDR3 nucleotides read TGTGCCAGCGACAGCTCTGGAAACACCATATATTTT.

The chain is built from TRBV27 and TRBJ1-2; no clear D. Germline V lookup: CDR1 MNHEY, CDR2 SMNVEV (reference sequence). This CDR3 spans 13 amino acids. V was pared by 4 bases and J by 9 bases, with 15 bases between. CDR3 loop: CASSSKETRRYTF. DNA for the CDR3: TGTGCCAGCAGTTCGAAGGAGACTAGGCGCTACACCTTC.

The chain carries TRBV11-2 and TRBJ2-5, with TRBD2 identical over 7 bases. Germline-derived CDR1 and CDR2 are SGHAT and FQNNGV. V was pared by 5 bases and J by 2 bases, with 8 bases of the junction left unmatched. The CDR3 covers 15 residues. CDR3 residues: CASSRSNGRQETQYF. CDR3 in DNA: TGTGCCAGCAGCCGATCCAACGGGAGGCAAGAGACCCAGTACTTC. The full variable domain, its missing parts supplied by reference TRBV11-2 and TRBJ2-5, is EAGVAQSPRYKIIEKRQSVAFWCNPISGHATLYWYQQILGQGPKLLIQFQNNGVVDDSQLPKDRFSAERLKGVDSTLKIQPAKLEDSAVYLCASSRSNGRQETQYFGPGTRLLVL.

V gene TRBV28 combines with J gene TRBJ2-7; D might be TRBD1 (5 bases). The V gene's germline CDR1 is MDHEN and CDR2 SYDVKM. The CDR3 is made up of 14 amino acids. Trimming pared 3 bases from V and 3 bases from J, leaving 12 bases between. The CDR3 reads CASSLGQGNYEQYF. The CDR3 DNA sequence: TGTGCCAGCAGTTTGGGGCAGGGTAACTACGAGCAGTACTTC.

The CDR3 nucleotides are TGTGCCAGCAGTTCTGGGGGGCTTGCTGAAGCTTTCTTT. Translated, it gives CASSSGGLAEAFF. This chain links TRBV27 with TRBJ1-1, with a possible D match to TRBD1 (6 bases). V dropped 4 bases and J dropped 6 bases, with 12 bases sitting between them. The CDR3 contains 13 residues. Germline CDR1 is MNHEY and CDR2 is SMNVEV (reference sequence).

The chain is built from TRBV5-1 and TRBJ2-1; perhaps TRBD2 as D (5 bases). The V and J ends lost 4 bases and 4 bases respectively, with 15 bases between them. The germline CDR1 and CDR2 sequences are SGHRS and YFSETQ. CDR3 length equals 15 residues. The CDR3 here is CASSRDGERYNEQFF. In DNA, the CDR3 is TGCGCCAGCAGCCGGGATGGGGAGAGATACAATGAGCAGTTCTTC.

The chain employs TRBV7-2 and TRBJ1-1; D call uncertain. V was cut by 5 bases and J by 1 base, with 8 bases left in between. This CDR3 spans 13 amino acids. The germline gives CDR1 SGHTA, CDR2 FQGNSA. The CDR3 reads CASSPEANTEAFF. The CDR3 nucleotides read TGTGCCAGCAGCCCTGAGGCGAACACTGAAGCTTTCTTT.

The rearrangement uses TRBV15 and TRBJ2-7; D gene unclear. The CDR3 runs to 14 residues. V was cut by 1 base and J by 1 base, with 8 bases left in between. The germline CDR1 and CDR2 sequences are LNHNV and YYDKDF (reference sequence). CDR3 region: CATSRVSESYEQYF. In DNA, the CDR3 is TGTGCCACCAGCAGAGTATCGGAGTCCTACGAGCAGTACTTC.

The chain carries TRBV11-2 and TRBJ1-6, with D perhaps TRBD1 (5 bases). CDR1 SGHAT and CDR2 FQNNGV come from the germline V gene. V was trimmed by 1 base and J by 9 bases, leaving 10 bases between them. The CDR3 length is 14 residues. The CDR3 nucleotides read TGTGCCAGCAGCTTAGTGATGGGGGGTTCACCCCTCCACTTT. Its protein product is CASSLVMGGSPLHF.

As for this clone: The DNA is omitted, as the CDR3 cannot be located on it reliably, and the CDR3 follows TCRdb's listing. CDR3 sequence reads: CAVLAGKPSTLGEQFF. The chain links TRBV10-3 to TRBJ2-1; the table's D call TRBD2 went unverified against the DNA. In germline, CDR1 is ENHRY, CDR2 SYGVKD. Counting both end residues, the CDR3 totals 16 amino acids.

This chain uses TRBV9 with TRBJ2-5; 7 bases fit TRBD1. The CDR3 has 14 residues. The germline V gene encodes CDR1 SGDLS and CDR2 YYNGEE. The V and J ends lost 3 bases and 1 base, in that order; junction bases with no gene match: 3. In DNA form, the CDR3 reads TGTGCCAGCAGCGAGGGACAGAGCCAAGAGACCCAGTACTTC. The encoded protein is CASSEGQSQETQYF. Drawing the rest from reference TRBV9 and TRBJ2-5, the complete variable domain is DSGVTQTPKHLITATGQRVTLRCSPRSGDLSVYWYQQSLDQGLQFLIQYYNGEERAKGNILERFSAQQFPDLHSELNLSSLELGDSALYFCASSEGQSQETQYFGPGTRLLVL.

The chain combines TRBV10-2 with TRBJ2-7, with D unclear. The ends were cut back, 4 bases at V and 2 bases at J, with 15 bases in the middle. CDR3 length: 15 amino acids. Germline-derived CDR1 and CDR2 are WSHSY and SAAADI. As DNA, the CDR3 is TGCGCCAGCAGTGCCCTCGGACGGCCTGCCTACGAGCAGTACTTC. This sequence encodes CASSALGRPAYEQYF.

This sequence joins TRBV7-9 and TRBJ2-7; D is perhaps TRBD1 or TRBD2 (6 bases each). V lost 11 bases and J lost 4, with 18 bases in between. The CDR3 sequence is 13 residues long. Germline loops: CDR1 SEHNR, CDR2 FQNEAQ (reference sequence). CDR3 residues: CAVGGSVGYEQYF. The CDR3 DNA is TGTGCCGTAGGGGGGAGCGTGGGATACGAGCAGTACTTC.

This rearrangement joins TRBV7-9 to TRBJ2-5; D gene ambiguous. With 3 bases removed from V and 1 base from J, the gap between germline ends came to 9 bases. CDR1 is SEHNR and CDR2 is FQNEAQ in the germline V gene (reference sequence). CDR3 length: 14 amino acids. CDR3 sequence reads: CASSFLRSQETQYF. CDR3 in DNA: TGTGCCAGCAGCTTTTTAAGGTCCCAAGAGACCCAGTACTTC. The full variable domain, its missing parts supplied by reference TRBV7-9 and TRBJ2-5, is DTGVSQNPRHKITKRGQNVTFRCDPISEHNRLYWYRQTLGQGPEFLTYFQNEAQLEKSRLLSDRFSAERPKGSFSTLEIQRTEQGDSAMYLCASSFLRSQETQYFGPGTRLLVL.

The chain couples TRBV9 to TRBJ1-1; D possibly corresponds to TRBD1 (5 bases). The germline gives CDR1 SGDLS, CDR2 YYNGEE. Trimming took off 2 bases at V and 0 bases at J, with 14 bases between the two ends. The CDR3 is 16 amino acids. CDR3 bases: TGTGCCAGCAGCGTGGGGGATGGTGCCCTGAACACTGAAGCTTTCTTT. It translates to CASSVGDGALNTEAFF.

The chain joins TRBV5-8 to TRBJ1-4; TRBD1 might be the D (6 bases). V was trimmed by 2 bases and J by 6 bases, leaving 11 bases between them. The CDR3 loop spans 14 amino acids. CDR1 is SGHTS and CDR2 is YDEGEE in the germline V gene. In DNA, the CDR3 is TGTGCCAGCAGCTTAGGGGGAACCTATGAAAAACTGTTTTTT. Protein sequence: CASSLGGTYEKLFF. Full variable domain (outside the CDR3, taken from reference TRBV5-8 and TRBJ1-4): EAGVTQSPTHLIKTRGQQATLRCSPISGHTSVYWYQQALGLGLQFLLWYDEGEERNRGNFPPRFSGRQFPNYSSELNVNALELEDSALYLCASSLGGTYEKLFFGSGTQLSVL.

The chain uses TRBV7-9 and TRBJ1-1; D gene ambiguous. The CDR3 has 12 residues. Trimming took off 1 base at V and 3 bases at J, with 3 bases between the two ends. CDR1 is SEHNR and CDR2 is FQNEAQ in the germline V gene (reference sequence). The CDR3 sequence: CASSLDYTEAFF. In DNA form, the CDR3 reads TGTGCCAGCAGCTTAGACTACACTGAAGCTTTCTTT. Full variable domain (remainder filled in from reference TRBV7-9 and TRBJ1-1): DTGVSQNPRHKITKRGQNVTFRCDPISEHNRLYWYRQTLGQGPEFLTYFQNEAQLEKSRLLSDRFSAERPKGSFSTLEIQRTEQGDSAMYLCASSLDYTEAFFGQGTRLTVV.

This chain joins TRBV3-1 (or the pseudogene TRBV3-2) and TRBJ2-7; perhaps TRBD2 as D (5 bases). Deletions cut 4 bases from V and 6 bases from J, with 10 bases between. This CDR3 is 12 amino acids long. Germline CDR1 LGHDT, CDR2 YNNKEL (reference sequence). The CDR3 protein is CASSRSAGEQYF. CDR3 coding DNA: TGTGCCAGCAGCCGCTCTGCGGGCGAGCAGTACTTC.

This clone occurred once. The chain has TRBV6-5 and TRBJ2-5; D is possibly TRBD1 (5 bases). Trimming cost V 5 bases and J 4 bases, with 17 bases left between them. This CDR3 is 15 amino acids long. Germline V lookup: CDR1 MNHEY, CDR2 SVGAGI. In nucleotides, the CDR3 is TGTGCCAGCAGTACCACCGCCGACAGTCCAGAGACCCAGTACTTC. This gives the protein CASSTTADSPETQYF.

This clone was observed a few times. The gene calls are TRBV2 and TRBJ2-1, with D hard to call. Trimming removed 9 bases at V and 9 bases at J, with 18 bases between. Germline CDR1 SNHLY, CDR2 FYNNEI. This CDR3 region has 13 residues. The CDR3 protein is CASRFQDVTEQFF. The CDR3 DNA follows: TGTGCCAGTAGGTTCCAGGACGTGACTGAGCAGTTCTTC.

The chain combines TRBV11-2 with TRBJ2-5; D might be TRBD2 (5 bases). CDR3 length: 13 amino acids. Trimming shortened V by 0 bases and J by 5 bases, and 7 bases separated the two germline ends. Germline values: CDR1 SGHAT, CDR2 FQNNGV. The CDR3 spells CASSLERAETQYF. The CDR3 DNA is TGTGCCAGCAGCTTAGAGAGGGCTGAGACCCAGTACTTC.

This chain links TRBV18 with TRBJ2-7; TRBD2 is a possible D gene (6 bases). Per germline, CDR1 KGHSH and CDR2 LQKENI. This CDR3 spans 14 amino acids. V dropped 0 bases and J dropped 3 bases, with 9 bases sitting between them. The CDR3 DNA follows: TGTGCCAGCTCACCACCGACTAGTATCTACGAGCAGTACTTC. It is translated as CASSPPTSIYEQYF.

The rearrangement links TRBV3-1 (or the pseudogene TRBV3-2) to TRBJ2-5; 11 bases are a match to TRBD1. This CDR3 is 17 amino acids long. In germline, CDR1 is LGHDT, CDR2 YNNKEL (reference sequence). Germline trimming cut 5 bases from V and 6 bases from J; bases unmatched to any gene: 14. CDR3 sequence (DNA): TGTGCCAGCAGCACCCGCGCCGGGACAGGGGGTGTAAAGACCCAGTACTTC. Translating gives CASSTRAGTGGVKTQYF.

CDR3 in DNA: TGTGCCAGCAGCCCCCGCGGCGGGCTCTCCTACGAGCAGTACTTC. Translation: CASSPRGGLSYEQYF. This chain joins TRBV7-2 and TRBJ2-7; D possibly corresponds to TRBD2 (5 bases). Trimming removed 5 bases at V and 0 bases at J, with 14 bases between. Germline-derived CDR1 and CDR2 are SGHTA and FQGNSA. This CDR3 has 15 amino acids. The complete variable domain, with remaining parts taken from reference TRBV7-2 and TRBJ2-7, reads GAGVSQSPSNKVTEKGKDVELRCDPISGHTALYWYRQSLGQGLEFLIYFQGNSAPDKSGLPSDRFSAERTGGSVSTLTIQRTQQEDSAVYLCASSPRGGLSYEQYFGPGTRLTVT.

This chain joins TRBV6-1 and TRBJ2-7; 10 bases line up with TRBD1. Germline trimming cut 2 bases from V and 6 bases from J; bases unmatched to any gene: 1. This CDR3 is built from 13 residues. CDR1 is MNHNS, CDR2 SASEGT, per germline. The CDR3 reads CASSEWTGGEQYF. The CDR3 DNA reads TGTGCCAGCAGTGAATGGACAGGGGGCGAGCAGTACTTC.

CDR3 coding DNA: TGTGCCAGCAGCCAAGGACGAGTCAATCAGCCCCAGCATTTT. Translation gives CASSQGRVNQPQHF. The V call is TRBV7-9, the J call TRBJ1-5; D remains unclear. Germline values: CDR1 SEHNR, CDR2 FQNEAQ (reference sequence). The CDR3 covers 14 residues. Trimming removed 5 bases at V and 3 bases at J, with 11 bases between.